Listed here are 15 T cell receptor beta chains from one sample, sequenced in a study of shared clonotypes between healthy human individuals. The assay was immunoSEQ multiplex PCR, and TCRdb's table has in-frame clones only and misses some. The sample yields fewer than 600,000 clones, around 77% seen once. Sequenced input: PBMCs. The receptors shown here come from a woman in her thirties or forties in good health. Some clones in this sample may be carry-over from other donors' samples.

A remark on this clone: This may be a read error: a much more frequent sequence differs by one nucleotide. The chain is built from TRBV29-1 and TRBJ2-7, with TRBD1 matching over 8 bases. V shed 6 bases and J 5 bases; nucleotides not matched to a gene: 6. Germline assignment: CDR1 SQVTM and CDR2 ANQGSEA. The CDR3 has 12 amino acids. CDR3 protein: CSVNDRGDEQYF. CDR3 DNA sequence: TGCAGCGTCAACGACAGGGGCGACGAGCAGTACTTC.

The CDR3 reads CSVERGLAGGVDTQYF. For the CDR3, the DNA is TGCAGCGTTGAAAGGGGGCTAGCGGGAGGAGTAGACACGCAGTATTTT. The chain uses TRBV29-1 and TRBJ2-3; 11 bases map to TRBD2. With V trimmed by 2 bases and J by 9 bases, 13 bases remained unmatched. The germline CDR1 and CDR2 sequences are SQVTM and ANQGSEA. CDR3 length equals 16 residues.

Concerning this clone: This may stem from a read error, because a much larger clone lies one nucleotide away. The chain is built from TRBV6-5 and TRBJ2-3; D may be TRBD2 (6 bases). The CDR3 has 14 amino acids. V gave up 2 bases and J gave up 1 base, with 7 bases separating them. CDR1 MNHEY and CDR2 SVGAGI come from the germline V gene. For the CDR3, the DNA is TGTGCCAGCAGTTACCCTAGCGGCACAGATACGCAGTATTTT. This translates into CASSYPSGTDTQYF.

V usage is TRBV28 and J usage is TRBJ1-6, with D unresolved. Trimming removed 5 bases from V and 4 bases from J, with 12 bases in between. The germline gives CDR1 MDHEN, CDR2 SYDVKM. CDR3 length: 15 residues. The CDR3 DNA reads as TGTGCCAGCAGTAGCCCGGGGATGTATAATTCACCCCTCCACTTT. Translated: CASSSPGMYNSPLHF.

The rearrangement links TRBV5-1 to TRBJ2-1, with D unresolved. From germline, CDR1 is SGHRS and CDR2 YFSETQ. There are 15 residues in the CDR3. Trimming stripped 1 base from V and 5 bases from J, with 13 bases between. The CDR3: CASSLSEGRNNEQFF. The CDR3 nucleotides read TGCGCCAGCAGCTTGAGTGAAGGCAGAAACAATGAGCAGTTCTTC.

This clone was detected many times. The J gene is TRBJ2-5, the V gene TRBV5-1, with 7 bases fitting TRBD2. The CDR3 is 15 residues long. With 4 bases clipped from V and 3 bases from J, the junction kept 9 bases outside the gene matches. Germline V gene sequence: CDR1 SGHRS, CDR2 YFSETQ. CDR3: CASSQGGTREETQYF. Here the CDR3 DNA reads TGCGCCAGCAGCCAGGGAGGGACCCGCGAAGAGACCCAGTACTTC.

V and J are TRBV28 and TRBJ1-2; 7 positions match TRBD1. Germline V gene sequence: CDR1 MDHEN, CDR2 SYDVKM. Germline trimming cut 6 bases from V and 4 bases from J; bases unmatched to any gene: 5. The length of the CDR3 is 13 residues. CDR3 DNA: TGTGCCAGCAGAAGGGACAGTATCTATGGCTACACCTTC. Translated: CASRRDSIYGYTF.

V gene TRBV7-2 combines with J gene TRBJ2-5; D uncertain. This CDR3 comprises 14 residues. V lost 5 bases and J lost 4, with 14 bases in between. Germline loops: CDR1 SGHTA, CDR2 FQGNSA. In DNA form, the CDR3 reads TGTGCCAGCAGCAACTCAAGGTCCTCAGAGACCCAGTACTTC. Encoded protein: CASSNSRSSETQYF.

Comment on this clone: Other DNA sequences within the sample encode an identical CDR3. The rearrangement joins TRBV29-1 to TRBJ2-7; no reliable D call. V gave up 5 bases and J gave up 0 bases, with 8 bases separating them. The CDR3 extends over 12 amino acids. Per the germline V gene, CDR1 is SQVTM and CDR2 is ANQGSEA. The DNA of the CDR3 is TGCAGCGTTCGGCAGAGCTCCTACGAGCAGTACTTC. It is translated as CSVRQSSYEQYF.

This chain uses TRBV19 with TRBJ2-7; TRBD2 matches 7 bases. The CDR3 runs to 14 residues. CDR1 LNHDA and CDR2 SQIVND come from the germline V gene (reference sequence). The V and J ends lost 5 bases and 0 bases, in that order; junction bases with no gene match: 4. The CDR3 nucleotides read TGTGCCAGTAGTGCACTAGCGAACTCCTACGAGCAGTACTTC. Translating it yields CASSALANSYEQYF.

The chain carries TRBV7-2 and TRBJ2-1; 7 bases are shared with TRBD2. The CDR3 covers 14 residues. Germline V gives CDR1 SGHTA, CDR2 FQGNSA. J gave up 7 bases and V 4 bases, and 7 bases lay outside the gene matches. DNA for the CDR3: TGTGCCAGCAGCTCGCGGGGACTACGGAATGAGCAGTTCTTC. Protein sequence: CASSSRGLRNEQFF.

The V call is TRBV6-6, the J call TRBJ2-7; no clear D. The CDR3 is 15 residues long. CDR1 MNHNY and CDR2 SVGAGI come from the germline V gene (reference sequence). Trimming cost V 6 bases and J 2 bases, with 17 bases left between them. In nucleotides, the CDR3 is TGTGCCAGCAGCCTCATGACACTTCAAACCTACGAGCAGTACTTC. Translation gives CASSLMTLQTYEQYF.

This chain joins TRBV6-1 and TRBJ2-1, with D perhaps TRBD1 (6 bases). The CDR3 is 15 amino acids. V lost 6 bases and J lost 5, with 17 bases in between. The germline gives CDR1 MNHNS, CDR2 SASEGT. CDR3 region: CASRTPRDTDNEQFF. The CDR3 coding sequence is TGTGCCAGCAGGACTCCTAGGGACACGGACAATGAGCAGTTCTTC.

Only a few counts were recorded for this clone. The chain recombines TRBV5-6 with TRBJ2-3; possibly TRBD2 for D (6 bases). CDR3 size: 15 residues. Trimming shortened V by 2 bases and J by 2 bases, and 12 bases separated the two germline ends. CDR1 SGHDT and CDR2 YYEEEE come from the germline V gene. The CDR3 nucleotides read TGTGCCAGCAGCTTCTCCCGGGGGTTCACAGATACGCAGTATTTT. Protein product: CASSFSRGFTDTQYF.

This chain joins TRBV18 and TRBJ2-7, with 8 bases aligning to TRBD2. This CDR3 spans 16 amino acids. Trimming took 3 bases from V and 2 from J; bases not matched to a gene: 9. CDR1 and CDR2 from the germline V gene are KGHSH and LQKENI. The CDR3 loop is CASSPPTSGGTYEQYF. The CDR3, as DNA: TGTGCCAGCTCACCCCCCACTAGCGGAGGGACCTACGAGCAGTACTTC.